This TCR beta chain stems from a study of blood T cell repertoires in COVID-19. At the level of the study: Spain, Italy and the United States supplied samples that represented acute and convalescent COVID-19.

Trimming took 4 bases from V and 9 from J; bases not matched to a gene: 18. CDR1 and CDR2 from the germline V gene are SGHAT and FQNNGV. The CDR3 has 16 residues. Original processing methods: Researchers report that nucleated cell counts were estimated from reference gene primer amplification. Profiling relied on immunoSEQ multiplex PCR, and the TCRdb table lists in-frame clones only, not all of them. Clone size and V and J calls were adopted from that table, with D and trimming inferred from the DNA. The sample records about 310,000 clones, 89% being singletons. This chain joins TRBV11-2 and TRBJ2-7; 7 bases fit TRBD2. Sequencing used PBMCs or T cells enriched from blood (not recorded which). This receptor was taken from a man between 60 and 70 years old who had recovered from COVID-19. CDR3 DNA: TGTGCCAGCAGCTCCCGTGGGCTAGCGGACCTCTCCGCGCAGTACTTC. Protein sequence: CASSSRGLADLSAQYF.